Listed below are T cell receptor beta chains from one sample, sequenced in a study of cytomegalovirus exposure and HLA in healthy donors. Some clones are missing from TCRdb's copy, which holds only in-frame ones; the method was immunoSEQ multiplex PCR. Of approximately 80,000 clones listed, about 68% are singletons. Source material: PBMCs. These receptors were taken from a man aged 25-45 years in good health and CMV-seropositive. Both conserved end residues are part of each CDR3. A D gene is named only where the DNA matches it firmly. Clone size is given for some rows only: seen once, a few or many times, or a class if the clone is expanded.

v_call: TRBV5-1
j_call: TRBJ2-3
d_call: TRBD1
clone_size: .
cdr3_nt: TGCGCCAGCAGCTTTAACCGGGACAGGACCACAGATACGCAGTATTTT
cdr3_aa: CASSFNRDRTTDTQYF

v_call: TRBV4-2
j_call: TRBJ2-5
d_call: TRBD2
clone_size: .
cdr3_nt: TGTGCCAGCAGCCAAGAAAGCGGGGGAGGGTTTGAGACCCAGTACTTC
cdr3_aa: CASSQESGGGFETQYF

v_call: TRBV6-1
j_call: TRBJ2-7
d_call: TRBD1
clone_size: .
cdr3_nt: TGTGCCAGCAATCCCACAGGGGCCTACGAGCAGTACTTC
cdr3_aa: CASNPTGAYEQYF

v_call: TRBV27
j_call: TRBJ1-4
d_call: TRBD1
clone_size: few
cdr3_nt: TGTGCCAGCAGGTCCGGGACAGGGGGTGAAAAACTGTTTTTT
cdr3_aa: CASRSGTGGEKLFF

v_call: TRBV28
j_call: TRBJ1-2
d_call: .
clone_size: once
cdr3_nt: TGTGCCAGCAGTTCGTACAGGGTTGGGGGCTACACCTTC
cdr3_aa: CASSSYRVGGYTF

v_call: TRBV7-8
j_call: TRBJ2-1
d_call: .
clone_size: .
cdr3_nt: TGTGCCAGCACCCAAGAAGGGGTGTCCTACAATGAGCAGTTCTTC
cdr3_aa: CASTQEGVSYNEQFF

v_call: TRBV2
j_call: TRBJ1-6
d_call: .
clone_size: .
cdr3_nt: TGTGCCAGCAGTGTTTCTGTTTGGGACACCTACCCCACTTCGCCCCTCCACTTT
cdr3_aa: CASSVSVWDTYPTSPLHF

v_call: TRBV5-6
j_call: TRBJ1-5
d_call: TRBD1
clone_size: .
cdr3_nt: TGTGCCAGCAGCTTTCGGACAGGGGGAATAGGCAATCAGCCCCAGCATTTT
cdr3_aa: CASSFRTGGIGNQPQHF

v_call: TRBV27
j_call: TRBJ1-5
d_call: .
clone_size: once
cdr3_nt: TGTGCCAGCAGTTTCGGGGGAGGGGGTCAGCCCCAGCATTTT
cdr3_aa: CASSFGGGGQPQHF

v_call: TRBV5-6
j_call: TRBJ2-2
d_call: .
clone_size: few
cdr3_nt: TGTGCCAGCAGCTTGGAAGGCGTCGCGCGGGGACGTGATACCGGGGAGCTGTTTTTT
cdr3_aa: CASSLEGVARGRDTGELFF

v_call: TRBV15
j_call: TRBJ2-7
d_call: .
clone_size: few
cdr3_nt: TGTGCCACCAGCACCGATTTGCAACGGGAGCAGTACTTC
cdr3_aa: CATSTDLQREQYF

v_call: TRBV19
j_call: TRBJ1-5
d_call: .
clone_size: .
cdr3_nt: TGTGCCAGTAGTTACGGACATAATAGCAATCAGCCCCAGCATTTT
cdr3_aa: CASSYGHNSNQPQHF

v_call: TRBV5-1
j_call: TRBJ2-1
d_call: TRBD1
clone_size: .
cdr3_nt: TGCGCCAGCAGTCCACAGGGGGCCACCTACAATGAGCAGTTCTTC
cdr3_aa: CASSPQGATYNEQFF

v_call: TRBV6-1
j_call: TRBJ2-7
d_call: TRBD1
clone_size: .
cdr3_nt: TGTGCCAGCAGACTCACAGGGGTTTCCTACGAGCAGTACTTC
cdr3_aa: CASRLTGVSYEQYF

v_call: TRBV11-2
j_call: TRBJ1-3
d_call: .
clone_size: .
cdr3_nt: TGTGCCAGCAGCGAGGGATTGGCCGGAAACACCATATATTTT
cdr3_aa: CASSEGLAGNTIYF

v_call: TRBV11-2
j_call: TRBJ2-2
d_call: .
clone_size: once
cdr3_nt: TGTGCCAGCATCAAGATACTAAACACCGGGGAGCTGTTTTTT
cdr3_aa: CASIKILNTGELFF

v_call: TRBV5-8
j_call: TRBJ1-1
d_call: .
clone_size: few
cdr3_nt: TGTGCCAGCAGCTTACCATCAGGGTACTATGAAGCTTTCTTT
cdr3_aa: CASSLPSGYYEAFF

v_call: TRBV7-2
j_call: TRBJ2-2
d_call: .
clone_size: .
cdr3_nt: TGTGCCAGCAGCTTAAGTGTGGAGGGCATAAGGGAGCTGTTTTTT
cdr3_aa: CASSLSVEGIRELFF

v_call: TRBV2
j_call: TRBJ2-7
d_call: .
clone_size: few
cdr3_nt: TGTGCCAGCAGTTGGACAGTACGCTCCTACGAGCAGTACTTC
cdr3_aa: CASSWTVRSYEQYF

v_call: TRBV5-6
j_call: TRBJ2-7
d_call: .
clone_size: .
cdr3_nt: TGTGCCAGCAGCTTGGGCCAGGTTCTACACTACGAGCAGTACTTC
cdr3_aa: CASSLGQVLHYEQYF

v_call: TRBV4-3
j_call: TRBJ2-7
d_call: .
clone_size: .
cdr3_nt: TGCGCCAGCAGCCAAGGTGGGGCGCGCGAGCAGTACTTC
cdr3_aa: CASSQGGAREQYF

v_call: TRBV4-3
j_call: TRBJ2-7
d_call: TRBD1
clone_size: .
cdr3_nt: TGCGCCAGCAGCCCGGGGACAGGGACCTACGAGCAGTACTTC
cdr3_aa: CASSPGTGTYEQYF

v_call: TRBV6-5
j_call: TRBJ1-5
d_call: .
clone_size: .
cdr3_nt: TGTGCCAGTTCGAGAGAGAGCAATCAGCCCCAGCATTTT
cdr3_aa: CASSRESNQPQHF

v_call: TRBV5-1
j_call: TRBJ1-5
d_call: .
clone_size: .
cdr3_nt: TGCGCCAGCAGCTTGGAGGGGGGGGATCAGCCCCAGCATTTT
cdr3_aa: CASSLEGGDQPQHF

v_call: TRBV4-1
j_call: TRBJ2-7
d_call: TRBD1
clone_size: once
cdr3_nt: TGCGCCAGCAGCCCTACCGGGACAGAGACGTACGAGCAGTACTTC
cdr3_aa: CASSPTGTETYEQYF

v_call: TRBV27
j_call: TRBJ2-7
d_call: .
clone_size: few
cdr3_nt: TGTGCCAGCAGTCCCCCAGGTCGGGAGCAGTACTTC
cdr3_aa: CASSPPGREQYF

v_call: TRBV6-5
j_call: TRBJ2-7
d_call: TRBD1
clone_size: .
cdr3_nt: TGTGCCAGCAGTTACTCAGACAGGGAGTACGAGCAGTACTTC
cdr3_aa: CASSYSDREYEQYF

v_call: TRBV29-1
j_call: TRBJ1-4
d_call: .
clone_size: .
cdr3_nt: TGCAGCGTTGGTCCTTCTAATGAAAAACTGTTTTTT
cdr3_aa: CSVGPSNEKLFF

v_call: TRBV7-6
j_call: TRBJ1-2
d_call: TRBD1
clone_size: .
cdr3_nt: TGTGCCAGCAGCCCACCGGGACAGGGAAACTATGGCTACACCTTC
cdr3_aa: CASSPPGQGNYGYTF

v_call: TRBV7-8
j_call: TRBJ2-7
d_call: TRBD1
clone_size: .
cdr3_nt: TGTGCCAGCAGCTTAGCTCGGGACAGGGATACCTACGAGCAGTACTTC
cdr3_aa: CASSLARDRDTYEQYF

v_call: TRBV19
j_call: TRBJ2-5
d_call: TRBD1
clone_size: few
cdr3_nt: TGTGCCAGTAGTACCAGGACAGGGGGTACCCAAGAGACCCAGTACTTC
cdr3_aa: CASSTRTGGTQETQYF

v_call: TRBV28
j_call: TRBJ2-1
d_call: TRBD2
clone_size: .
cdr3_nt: TGTGCCAGCAGCTCAGCGGGAGGGCCCTACAATGAGCAGTTCTTC
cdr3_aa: CASSSAGGPYNEQFF

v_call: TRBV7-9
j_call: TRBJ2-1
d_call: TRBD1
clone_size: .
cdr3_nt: TGTGCCAGCAGCCCTCCGAGTGGACAGGCCTACAATGAGCAGTTCTTC
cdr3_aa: CASSPPSGQAYNEQFF

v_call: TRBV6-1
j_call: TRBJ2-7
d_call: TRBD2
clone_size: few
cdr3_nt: TGTGCCAGCAGTGAAGCTGGGGAGGGCTCCTACGAGCAGTACTTC
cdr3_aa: CASSEAGEGSYEQYF

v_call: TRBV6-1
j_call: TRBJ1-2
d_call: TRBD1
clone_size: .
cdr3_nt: TGTGCCAGCAGTGGGACAGGCGGCTATGGCTACACCTTC
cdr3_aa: CASSGTGGYGYTF

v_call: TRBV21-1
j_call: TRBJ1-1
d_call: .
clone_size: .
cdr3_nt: TGTGCCAGCATACCGGCCCGGACAGGCCGCATGAACACTGAAGCTTTCTTT
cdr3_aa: CASIPARTGRMNTEAFF

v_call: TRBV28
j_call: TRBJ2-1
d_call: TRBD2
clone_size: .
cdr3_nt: TGTGCCAGCAGTTCCACAGGGCTAGCGGGAGCCCGGGAGCAGTTCTTC
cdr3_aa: CASSSTGLAGAREQFF

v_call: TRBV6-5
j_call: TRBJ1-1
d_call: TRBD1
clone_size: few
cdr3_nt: TGTGCCAGCAGTTACTTACAGGGGATCACTGAAGCTTTCTTT
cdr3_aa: CASSYLQGITEAFF

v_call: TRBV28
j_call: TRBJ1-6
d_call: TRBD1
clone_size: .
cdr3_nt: TGTGCCAGCAGTTCTGGGGGGCAGGGGGATTCACCCCTCCACTTT
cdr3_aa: CASSSGGQGDSPLHF

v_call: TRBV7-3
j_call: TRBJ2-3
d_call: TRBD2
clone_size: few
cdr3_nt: TGTGCCAGCAGCCCGAGCGGGGGGCCCGGACATTTT
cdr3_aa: CASSPSGGPGHF

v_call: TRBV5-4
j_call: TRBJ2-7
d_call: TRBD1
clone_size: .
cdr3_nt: TGTGCCAGCAGCTTGGCCGGAGTGGGACAGGTGGACGAGCAGTACTTC
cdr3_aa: CASSLAGVGQVDEQYF

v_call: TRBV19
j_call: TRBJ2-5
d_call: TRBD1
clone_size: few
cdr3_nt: TGTGCCAGTAATACAAGGACAGGGGAAGAGACCCAGTACTTC
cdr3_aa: CASNTRTGEETQYF

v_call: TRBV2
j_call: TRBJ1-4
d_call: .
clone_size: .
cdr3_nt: TGTGCCAGCAGAATGACAGAGATGTACGAAAAACTGTTTTTT
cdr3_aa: CASRMTEMYEKLFF

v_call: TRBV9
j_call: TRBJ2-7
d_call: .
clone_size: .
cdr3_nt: TGTGCCAGCAGCGTAGCGGTTTCCTACGAGCAGTACTTC
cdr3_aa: CASSVAVSYEQYF

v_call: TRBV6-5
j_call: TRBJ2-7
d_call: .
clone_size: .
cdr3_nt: TGTGCCTCAGGGGTCCACGAGCAGTACTTC
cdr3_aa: CASGVHEQYF

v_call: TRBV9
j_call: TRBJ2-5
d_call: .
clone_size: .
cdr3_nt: TGTGCCAGCAGCGTAGGAGGGGCGGGGGAGACCCAGTACTTC
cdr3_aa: CASSVGGAGETQYF

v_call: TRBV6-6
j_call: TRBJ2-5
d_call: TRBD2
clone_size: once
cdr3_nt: TGTGCCAGCAGTTACAGGTCGAGCGGGAGAAAAGAGACCCAGTACTTC
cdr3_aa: CASSYRSSGRKETQYF

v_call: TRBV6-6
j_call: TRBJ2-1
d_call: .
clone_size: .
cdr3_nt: TGTGCCAGCACCCTAGCGACAGACAATGAGCAGTTCTTC
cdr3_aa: CASTLATDNEQFF

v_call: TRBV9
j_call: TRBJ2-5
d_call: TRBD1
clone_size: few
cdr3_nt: TGTGCCAGCAGCGTAACAGGGGGACGAGAGACCCAGTACTTC
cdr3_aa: CASSVTGGRETQYF

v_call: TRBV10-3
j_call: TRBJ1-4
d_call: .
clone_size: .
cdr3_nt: TGTGCCATCAGTGACAAATTTGAAAAACTGTTTTTT
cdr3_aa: CAISDKFEKLFF

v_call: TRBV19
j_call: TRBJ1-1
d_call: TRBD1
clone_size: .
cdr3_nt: TGTGCCAGTAGACTCACAGGGGAAATGAACACTGAAGCTTTCTTT
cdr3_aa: CASRLTGEMNTEAFF

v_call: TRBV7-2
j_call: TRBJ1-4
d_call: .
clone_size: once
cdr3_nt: TGTGCCAGCAGCCCGGGGGAGGGTTATGAAAAACTGTTTTTT
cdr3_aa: CASSPGEGYEKLFF

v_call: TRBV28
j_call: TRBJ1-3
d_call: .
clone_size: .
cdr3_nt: TGTGCGAGCTCTGGAAACACCATATATTTT
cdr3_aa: CASSGNTIYF

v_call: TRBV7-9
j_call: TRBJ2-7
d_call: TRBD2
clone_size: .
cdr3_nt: TGTGCCAGCAGCTTTCAGACTAGCGGTCAATACGAGCAGTACTTC
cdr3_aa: CASSFQTSGQYEQYF

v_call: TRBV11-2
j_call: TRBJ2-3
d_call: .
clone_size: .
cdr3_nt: TGTGCCAGCAGCACCCAGTGGCGGGATACGCAGTATTTT
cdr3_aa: CASSTQWRDTQYF

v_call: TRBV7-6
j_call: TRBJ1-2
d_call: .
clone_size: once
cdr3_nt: TGTGCCAGCAGCCGCGACGGGAGTATCCGACGTGGCTACACCTTC
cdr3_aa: CASSRDGSIRRGYTF

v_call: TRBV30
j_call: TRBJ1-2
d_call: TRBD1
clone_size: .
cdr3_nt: TGTGCCTGGAGTCCGAAGCTGGCGGGACAGGGCTTCCGTTCTGAAGGCTACACCTTC
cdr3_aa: CAWSPKLAGQGFRSEGYTF

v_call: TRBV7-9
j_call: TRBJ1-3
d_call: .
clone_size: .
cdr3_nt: TGTGCCAGCAGCTTAGCGAGATCTGGAAACACCATATATTTT
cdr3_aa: CASSLARSGNTIYF

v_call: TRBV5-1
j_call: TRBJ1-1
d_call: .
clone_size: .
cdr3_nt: TGCGCCAGCAGCTTGGACACAACGAACACTGAAGCTTTCTTT
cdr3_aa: CASSLDTTNTEAFF